This T cell receptor beta chain was identified during a study of shared clonotypes between healthy human individuals. Study-level findings and limits: Read depth was anticipated to influence clonotype sharing among donors.

Spread over ten immunoSEQ deep assay plates, unsorted PBMC DNA underwent sequencing. Profiling relied on immunoSEQ multiplex PCR, and the TCRdb table lists in-frame clones only, not all of them. The sample has about 490,000 clones; around 85% are singletons. In regard to this clone: Antigen specificity is unknown.

About 83 million PBMCs served as the genomic DNA source for unsorted samples. The CDR3 has 15 amino acids. V was pared by 5 bases and J by 12 bases, with 9 bases of the junction left unmatched. Germline CDR1 reads SGHTA; CDR2 reads FQGTGA. Sequenced sample: PBMCs. The J gene is TRBJ2-1, the V gene TRBV7-3, with TRBD2 identical over 14 bases. This receptor was identified in a woman between 40 and 50 years old in good health. Some clones in this sample may be carry-over from other donors' samples. The CDR3 protein is CASSPSRLAGGWQFF. The DNA of the CDR3 is TGTGCCAGCAGCCCCAGCCGACTAGCGGGAGGGTGGCAGTTCTTC.